The subject of this entry is one TCR beta chain. Together with a sample-barcoded 5' primer, a J-beta primer mix was included in a second PCR lasting about 6 to 12 cycles. In TCRdb, the 5' RACE reads were re-called with MiXCR into one record per CDR3 protein. The sample lists around 800,000 distinct CDR3 sequences; about 55% were seen once. CDR1 and CDR2 from the germline V gene are SNHLY and FYNNEI. Trimming stripped 8 bases from V and 5 bases from J, with 14 bases between. The CDR3 loop spans 13 amino acids. The data were obtained in a study of blood T cells in healthy people across ages. Material for sequencing was blood. The rearrangement links TRBV2 to TRBJ2-3; D may be TRBD1 or TRBD2 (5 bases each). The sequence derives from an elderly man in good health. CDR3 nucleotide sequence: TGTGCCAGCTGGCCGGGACGGGAAGATACGCAGTATTTT. It translates to CASWPGREDTQYF.